This T cell receptor (beta chain) comes out of a study of CD8 T cells in ankylosing spondylitis. The germline gives CDR1 GTSNPN, CDR2 SVGIG (reference sequence). Trimming removed 3 bases from V and 1 base from J, with 6 bases in between. The CDR3 consists of 12 residues. This clonotype has ten or more counts. The antigen remains unidentified. Quantitative 5'-RACE with molecular barcodes generated TCR beta libraries. In TCRdb, the 5' RACE reads were re-called with MiXCR into one record per CDR3 protein. This table holds about 140,000 distinct CDR3 sequences, roughly 11% found once. Study-level points and caveats: One TCR beta motif, made up of roughly eight highly homologous variants, appeared characteristic of ankylosing spondylitis blood. A number of the motif variants had already been described in reactive arthritis synovial fluid and blood.

The rearrangement links TRBV30 to TRBJ1-1, with D unclear. The sample consisted of blood, either unsorted or a sorted T cell fraction (not recorded which). This receptor was identified in a female donor with ankylosing spondylitis or in good health (not recorded which). The CDR3: CAWRPQNTEAFF. As DNA, the CDR3 is TGTGCCTGGAGGCCCCAGAACACTGAAGCTTTCTTT.